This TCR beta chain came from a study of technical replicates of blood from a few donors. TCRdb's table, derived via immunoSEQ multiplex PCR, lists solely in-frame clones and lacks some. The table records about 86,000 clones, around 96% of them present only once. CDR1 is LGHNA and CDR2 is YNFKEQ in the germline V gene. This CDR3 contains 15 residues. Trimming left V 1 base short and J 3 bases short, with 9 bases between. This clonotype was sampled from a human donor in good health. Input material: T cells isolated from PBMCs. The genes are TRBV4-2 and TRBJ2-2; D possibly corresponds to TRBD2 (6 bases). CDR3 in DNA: TGTGCCAGCAGCCAAGTTGAGCGGGACACCGGGGAGCTGTTTTTT. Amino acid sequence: CASSQVERDTGELFF.